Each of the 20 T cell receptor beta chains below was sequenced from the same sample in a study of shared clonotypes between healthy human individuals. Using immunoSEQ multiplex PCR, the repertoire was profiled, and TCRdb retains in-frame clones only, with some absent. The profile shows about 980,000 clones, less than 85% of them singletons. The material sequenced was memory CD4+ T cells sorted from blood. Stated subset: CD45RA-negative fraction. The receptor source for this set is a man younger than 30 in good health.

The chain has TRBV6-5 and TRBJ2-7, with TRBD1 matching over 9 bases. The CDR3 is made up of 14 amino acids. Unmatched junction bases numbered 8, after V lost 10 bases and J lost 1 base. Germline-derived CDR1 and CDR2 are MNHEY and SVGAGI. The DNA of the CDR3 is TGTGCCACCTGGTCGGGACAGGGATCCTACGAGCAGTACTTC. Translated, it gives CATWSGQGSYEQYF.

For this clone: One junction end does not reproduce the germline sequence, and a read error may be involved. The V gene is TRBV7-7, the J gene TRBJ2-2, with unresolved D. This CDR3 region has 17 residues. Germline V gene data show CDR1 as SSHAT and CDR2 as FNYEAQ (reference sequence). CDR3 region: CASSPIKLKRVAGELFF. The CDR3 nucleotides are TGTGCTAGCAGCCCCATCAAGCTGAAGAGAGTGGCCGGGGAGCTGTTTTTT.

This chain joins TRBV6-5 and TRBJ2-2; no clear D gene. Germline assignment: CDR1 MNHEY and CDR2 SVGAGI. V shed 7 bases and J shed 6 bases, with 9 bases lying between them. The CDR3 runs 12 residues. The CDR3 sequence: CASTSSAGELFF. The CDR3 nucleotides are TGTGCCAGCACTTCCTCCGCCGGGGAGCTGTTTTTT.

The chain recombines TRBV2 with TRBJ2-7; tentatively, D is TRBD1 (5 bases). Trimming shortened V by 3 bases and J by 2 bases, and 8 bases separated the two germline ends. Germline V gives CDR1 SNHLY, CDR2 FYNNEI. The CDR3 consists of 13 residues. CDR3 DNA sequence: TGTGCCAGCAGTGACAGGGCACCCTACGAGCAGTACTTC. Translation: CASSDRAPYEQYF.

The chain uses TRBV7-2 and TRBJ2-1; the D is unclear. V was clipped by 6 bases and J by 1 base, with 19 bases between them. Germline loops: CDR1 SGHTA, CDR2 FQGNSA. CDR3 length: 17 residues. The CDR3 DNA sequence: TGTGCCAGCAGTAAACGAATGGTAGCTCAGTCCTACAATGAGCAGTTCTTC. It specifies CASSKRMVAQSYNEQFF.

This CDR3 reads CASSQVPAQGYTF. CDR3 nucleotide sequence: TGCGCCAGCAGCCAAGTCCCGGCCCAGGGCTACACCTTC. The chain links TRBV4-1 to TRBJ1-2; D is ambiguous. Germline CDR1 MGHRA, CDR2 YSYEKL. The CDR3 has 13 amino acids. Trimming stripped 1 base from V and 8 bases from J, with 11 bases between.

DNA for the CDR3: TGCGCCAGCAGCTTGGGAACAGGGCCAGGGGCCAACGTCCTGACTTTC. This gives the protein CASSLGTGPGANVLTF. The V call is TRBV5-1, the J call TRBJ2-6, with D possibly TRBD1 on 6 matching bases. This CDR3 has 16 residues. Trimming stripped 0 bases from V and 4 bases from J, with 11 bases between. CDR1 and CDR2 from the germline V gene are SGHRS and YFSETQ.

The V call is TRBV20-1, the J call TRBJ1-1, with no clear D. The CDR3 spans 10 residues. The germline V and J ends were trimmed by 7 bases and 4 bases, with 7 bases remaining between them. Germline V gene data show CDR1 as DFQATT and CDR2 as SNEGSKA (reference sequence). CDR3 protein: CSGASTEAFF. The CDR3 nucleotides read TGCAGTGGAGCCAGCACTGAAGCTTTCTTT.

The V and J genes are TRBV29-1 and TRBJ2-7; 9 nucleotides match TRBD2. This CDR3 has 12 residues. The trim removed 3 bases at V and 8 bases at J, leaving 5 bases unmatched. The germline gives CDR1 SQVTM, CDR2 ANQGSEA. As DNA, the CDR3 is TGCAGCGTTGAGATGGCTAGCGGGAAGCAGTACTTC. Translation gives CSVEMASGKQYF.

The CDR3 nucleotides are TGTGCCAGCAGCTTGCCGGGAGGACATACTGAAGCTTTCTTT. Its protein is CASSLPGGHTEAFF. The V gene is TRBV5-4, the J gene TRBJ1-1; D might be TRBD1 (5 bases). The CDR3 is made up of 14 amino acids. V was cut by 1 base and J by 5 bases, with 12 bases left in between. CDR1 and CDR2 from the germline V gene are SGHNT and YYREEE (reference sequence).

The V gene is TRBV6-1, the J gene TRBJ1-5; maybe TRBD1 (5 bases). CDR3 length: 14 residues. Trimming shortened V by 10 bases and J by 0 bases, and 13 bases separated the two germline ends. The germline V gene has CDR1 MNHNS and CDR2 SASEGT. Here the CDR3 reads CATREGYSNQPQHF. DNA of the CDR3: TGTGCCACTAGGGAGGGGTATAGCAATCAGCCCCAGCATTTT.

CDR3: CASSYRSPGANVLTF. The CDR3 nucleotides are TGTGCCAGCAGTTACAGGTCTCCAGGAGCCAACGTCCTGACTTTC. J is TRBJ2-6 and V is TRBV6-5; D gene uncertain. This CDR3 contains 15 residues. V lost 2 bases, J lost 7 bases, and 12 bases lay in between. The germline V gene encodes CDR1 MNHEY and CDR2 SVGAGI.

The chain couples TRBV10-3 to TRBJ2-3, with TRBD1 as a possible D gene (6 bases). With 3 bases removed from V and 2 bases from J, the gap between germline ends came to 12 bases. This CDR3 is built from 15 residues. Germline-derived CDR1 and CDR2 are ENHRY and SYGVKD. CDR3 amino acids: CAISDRGEPTDTQYF. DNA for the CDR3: TGTGCCATCAGTGACAGGGGAGAGCCCACAGATACGCAGTATTTT.

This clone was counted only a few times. The CDR3 bases are TGTGCCAGCAGCGTAGATCCTTCTCAGCCCCAGCATTTT. Residues: CASSVDPSQPQHF. V and J are TRBV9 and TRBJ1-5; D gene unclear. The V gene's germline CDR1 is SGDLS and CDR2 YYNGEE. CDR3 size: 13 residues. V lost 0 bases and J lost 6, with 7 bases in between.

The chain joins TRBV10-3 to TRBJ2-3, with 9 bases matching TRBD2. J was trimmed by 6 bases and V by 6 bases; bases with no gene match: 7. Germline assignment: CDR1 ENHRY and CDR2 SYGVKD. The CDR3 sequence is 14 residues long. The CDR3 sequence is CAISSSGVADTQYF. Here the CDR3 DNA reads TGTGCCATCAGCTCTAGCGGGGTTGCGGATACGCAGTATTTT.

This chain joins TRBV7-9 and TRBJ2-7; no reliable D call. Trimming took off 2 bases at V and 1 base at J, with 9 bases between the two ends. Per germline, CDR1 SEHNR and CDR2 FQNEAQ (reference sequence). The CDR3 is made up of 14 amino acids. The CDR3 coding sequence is TGTGCCAGCAGCTTATCGGGTCAGTCCTACGAGCAGTACTTC. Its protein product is CASSLSGQSYEQYF.

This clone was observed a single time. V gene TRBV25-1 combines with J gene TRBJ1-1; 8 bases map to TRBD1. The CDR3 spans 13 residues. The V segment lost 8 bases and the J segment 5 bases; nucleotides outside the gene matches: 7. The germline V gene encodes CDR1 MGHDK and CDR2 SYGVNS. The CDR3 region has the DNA TGTGCCAGCTTGGACAGGGCGTCGACTGAAGCTTTCTTT. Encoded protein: CASLDRASTEAFF.

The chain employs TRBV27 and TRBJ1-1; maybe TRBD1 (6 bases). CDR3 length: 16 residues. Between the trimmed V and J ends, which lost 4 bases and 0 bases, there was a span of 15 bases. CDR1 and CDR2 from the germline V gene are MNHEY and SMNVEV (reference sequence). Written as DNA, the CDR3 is TGTGCCAGCAGTTCCCTCGGGGGGCGCGTGAACACTGAAGCTTTCTTT. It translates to CASSSLGGRVNTEAFF.

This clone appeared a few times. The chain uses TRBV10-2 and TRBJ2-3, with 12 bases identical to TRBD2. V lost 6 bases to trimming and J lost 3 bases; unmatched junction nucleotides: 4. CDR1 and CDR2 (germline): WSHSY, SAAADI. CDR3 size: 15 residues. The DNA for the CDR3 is TGCGCCAGCAGCAGACTAGCGGGAGTGACAGATACGCAGTATTTT. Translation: CASSRLAGVTDTQYF.

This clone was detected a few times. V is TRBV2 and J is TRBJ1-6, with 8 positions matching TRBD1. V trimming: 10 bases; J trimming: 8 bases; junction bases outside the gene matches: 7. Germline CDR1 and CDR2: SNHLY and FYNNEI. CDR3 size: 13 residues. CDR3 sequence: CAIRQGRDSPLHF. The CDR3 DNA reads TGTGCCATACGACAGGGGAGGGATTCACCCCTCCACTTT.